Listed below are T cell receptor beta chains from one sample, sequenced in a study of T cell repertoires in cytomegalovirus infection. TCRdb processed the reads anew with MiXCR; each CDR3 protein has one entry. The table has hundreds of thousands of distinct CDR3 sequences, 35% seen once. Sequencing was carried out using PBMCs. The receptor set was obtained from a human donor in good health (CMV status not recorded). Some clones in this sample may be carry-over from other donors' samples. Each CDR3 is given with its conserved first and last residue. A D gene is named only where the DNA matches it firmly. The listing skips clone size in some rows; elsewhere it reads once, few, many or a size class.

J gene	clone size	D gene	V gene	CDR3 DNA	CDR3 protein
TRBJ2-5	few	TRBD2	TRBV19	TGTGCCAGCGAGCCAGAGGGGCTAGCGGGGGCCGGCCAGTACTTC	CASEPEGLAGAGQYF
TRBJ2-1	-	-	TRBV19	TGTGCCAGTAGTATTGTGTCAGGGGCGTACAATGAGCAGTTCTTC	CASSIVSGAYNEQFF
TRBJ1-1	-	-	TRBV12-3/TRBV12-4	TGTGCCAGCAGTTTCCGGACAGCGAACGCTGAAGCTTTCTTT	CASSFRTANAEAFF
TRBJ1-4	few	-	TRBV28	TGTGCCAGCAGTTTAATGTCTAATGAAAAACTGTTTTTT	CASSLMSNEKLFF
TRBJ2-1	-	-	TRBV25-1	TGTGCCAGCAGTGGGCCCGGGCACGATGAGCAGTTCTTC	CASSGPGHDEQFF
TRBJ2-2	few	TRBD2	TRBV7-9	TGTGCCAGCAGCCCATGGACTAGCGGGATGAACACCGGGGAGCTGTTTTTT	CASSPWTSGMNTGELFF
TRBJ1-5	-	-	TRBV19	TGTGCCAGTAGTACCAGGAATCGGGTCAACGGGCCCCAGCATTTT	CASSTRNRVNGPQHF
TRBJ2-7	many	TRBD2	TRBV7-2	TGTGCCAGCAGAGGGCTAGGGGAGGGCGAGCAGTACTTC	CASRGLGEGEQYF
TRBJ1-4	many	TRBD1	TRBV10-3	TGTGCCATCAGTCAGACCGGGACAGTGTCTAATGAAAAACTGTTTTTT	CAISQTGTVSNEKLFF
TRBJ1-2	few	-	TRBV7-8	TGTGCCAGCAGCCCCGCCCTTGGAGGGGGAAACTATGGCTACACCTTC	CASSPALGGGNYGYTF
TRBJ1-1	-	-	TRBV19	TGTGCCAGTATCCTGAACACTGAAGCTTTCTTT	CASILNTEAFF
TRBJ2-7	-	-	TRBV6-2/TRBV6-3	TGTGCCAGCAGTTACGCAGAATCCGGGGCCTCCTACGAGCAGTACTTC	CASSYAESGASYEQYF
TRBJ2-1	-	TRBD2	TRBV19	TGTGCCTCCGGGACTAGCGGAACGAGCTCCTACAATGAGCAGTTCTTC	CASGTSGTSSYNEQFF
TRBJ1-5	few	-	TRBV6-1	TGTGCCAGCAGTGTATCCCCTAATCAGCCCCAGCATTTT	CASSVSPNQPQHF
TRBJ1-4	-	TRBD1	TRBV28	TGTGCCAGCAGTGCCGGGACAGGGGTTACATGGGTTGAAAATCTGTTTTTT	CASSAGTGVTWVENLFF
TRBJ2-5	once	-	TRBV29-1	TGCAGCGTTTGGAAGCAGGGGAGGGGAGAGGCCCAGTACTTC	CSVWKQGRGEAQYF
TRBJ2-5	-	-	TRBV28	TGTGCCAGCAGCCAAACTAGGGGGGAGACCCAGTACTTC	CASSQTRGETQYF
TRBJ2-3	few	TRBD1	TRBV7-9	TGTGCCAGCAGCCGAGGGACAGTCGGCACAGATACGCAGTATTTT	CASSRGTVGTDTQYF
TRBJ2-2	-	-	TRBV3-1	TGTGCCAGCAGCCAACGAAGGGCGGGCAGAATCGCGAACACCGGGGAGCTGTTTTTT	CASSQRRAGRIANTGELFF
TRBJ2-5	-	TRBD1	TRBV20-1	TGCAGTGCTAGTGAGTGGACAGGGGAAGAGACCCAGTACTTC	CSASEWTGEETQYF
TRBJ1-1	many	-	TRBV7-2	TGTGCCAGCAGTTTCGCTGGGGTGGGAGAAGCTTTCTTT	CASSFAGVGEAFF
TRBJ1-1	-	-	TRBV6-2/TRBV6-3	TGTGCCCGACCCGGGCCTTTCTTAACGGACACTGAAGCTTTCTTT	CARPGPFLTDTEAFF
TRBJ1-5	few	-	TRBV7-6	TGTGCCAGCAGCTTAGAGAGGGCACCAACCACGCCCCAGCATTTT	CASSLERAPTTPQHF
TRBJ1-3	-	-	TRBV20-1	TGCAGTGCTCCCGGCCCCGTGCCCTCTGGAAACACCATATATTTT	CSAPGPVPSGNTIYF
TRBJ2-1	-	-	TRBV28	TGTGCCAGCCTATCTGCCCCTACGGGGATCTACAATGAGCAGTTCTTC	CASLSAPTGIYNEQFF